The 32 T cell receptor beta chains below all came from one sample that was sequenced in a study of shared clonotypes between healthy human individuals. Assay: immunoSEQ multiplex PCR; the TCRdb copy retains only in-frame clones and omits some. The profile shows hundreds of thousands of clones, about 85% of them singletons. The specimen was PBMCs. The receptors were sampled from a woman in her thirties or forties in good health. Some clones in this sample may be carry-over from other donors' samples.

The chain carries TRBV14 and TRBJ2-2; 9 bases fit TRBD1. Unmatched junction bases numbered 9, after V lost 3 bases and J lost 7 bases. Germline V gives CDR1 SGHDN, CDR2 FVKESK. This CDR3 is 16 amino acids long. As DNA, the CDR3 is TGTGCCAGCAGCCACCTACCGGGACAGGGTATCGGGGAGCTGTTTTTT. Translating gives CASSHLPGQGIGELFF. The whole variable domain, filled in from reference TRBV14 and TRBJ2-2, reads EAGVTQFPSHSVIEKGQTVTLRCDPISGHDNLYWYRRVMGKEIKFLLHFVKESKQDESGMPNNRFLAERTGGTYSTLKVQPAELEDSGVYFCASSHLPGQGIGELFFGEGSRLTVL.

The chain combines TRBV11-3 with TRBJ2-5; D might be TRBD2 (6 bases). The CDR3 is made up of 13 amino acids. From germline, CDR1 is SGHNT and CDR2 YENEEA. V lost 4 bases, J lost 4 bases, and 10 bases lay in between. The CDR3 bases are TGTGCCAGCAGCTGGGGGGTGGGAGAGACCCAGTACTTC. This codes for CASSWGVGETQYF.

CDR3 sequence: CASSSSHNTEAFF. The DNA for the CDR3 is TGTGCCAGCAGCTCTTCACACAACACTGAAGCTTTCTTT. The chain uses TRBV7-9 and TRBJ1-1; D is unresolved. Germline V gives CDR1 SEHNR, CDR2 FQNEAQ (reference sequence). This CDR3 is built from 13 residues. V lost 4 bases to trimming and J lost 2 bases, with 8 bases between them. The full variable domain, in which reference TRBV7-9 and TRBJ1-1 provide the parts outside the CDR3, is DTGVSQNPRHKITKRGQNVTFRCDPISEHNRLYWYRQTLGQGPEFLTYFQNEAQLEKSRLLSDRFSAERPKGSFSTLEIQRTEQGDSAMYLCASSSSHNTEAFFGQGTRLTVV.

V usage is TRBV2 and J usage is TRBJ2-7; TRBD2 agrees at 14 bases. With 4 bases clipped from V and 8 bases from J, the junction kept 10 bases outside the gene matches. The V gene's germline CDR1 is SNHLY and CDR2 FYNNEI. The CDR3 is made up of 16 amino acids. CDR3 region: CASSALGTSGRGQQYF. DNA of the CDR3: TGTGCCAGCAGTGCCCTCGGGACTAGCGGGAGAGGACAGCAGTACTTC.

The sample holds a few counts of this clone. The chain links TRBV9 to TRBJ1-1; D uncertain. V lost 5 bases and J lost 7, with 21 bases in between. The CDR3 sequence is 15 residues long. Germline V CDR1 and CDR2: SGDLS, YYNGEE. CDR3 nucleotide sequence: TGTGCCAGCAGGGCTGACGTTGGACGGCCGAGTGAAGCTTTCTTT. Protein product: CASRADVGRPSEAFF.

This sequence joins TRBV29-1 and TRBJ2-1, with 8 positions matching TRBD2. Germline V gene data show CDR1 as SQVTM and CDR2 as ANQGSEA. With 3 bases clipped from V and 1 base from J, the junction kept 11 bases outside the gene matches. The CDR3 length is 17 residues. CDR3 amino acids: CSVEGGNSGKSYNEQFF. The CDR3 region has the DNA TGCAGCGTTGAGGGGGGGAATAGCGGGAAATCCTACAATGAGCAGTTCTTC.

The sample holds one count of this clone. V gene TRBV5-1 combines with J gene TRBJ2-6; tentative D call: TRBD1 (6 bases). CDR1 and CDR2 (germline): SGHRS, YFSETQ. Trimming cost V 4 bases and J 2 bases, with 13 bases left between them. The CDR3 has 16 amino acids. The CDR3 DNA sequence: TGCGCCAGCAGCCCGACAGGAGGCCCTGGGGCCAACGTCCTGACTTTC. This translates into CASSPTGGPGANVLTF.

V usage is TRBV27 and J usage is TRBJ2-7; D possibly matches TRBD1 or TRBD2 (5 bases each). Germline CDR1 MNHEY, CDR2 SMNVEV (reference sequence). This CDR3 region has 12 residues. V lost 6 bases and J lost 7, with 13 bases in between. The CDR3 region has the DNA TGTGCCAGCAGCGTTAGGGGACGAGAGCAGTACTTC. Protein sequence: CASSVRGREQYF.

The rearrangement uses TRBV9 and TRBJ2-6, with D uncertain. Germline CDR1 reads SGDLS; CDR2 reads YYNGEE. Trimming took off 0 bases at V and 2 bases at J, with 3 bases between the two ends. The CDR3 sequence is 14 residues long. This CDR3 is CASSVAAGANVLTF. In nucleotides, the CDR3 is TGTGCCAGCAGCGTAGCGGCTGGGGCCAACGTCCTGACTTTC.

This clone has at least ten counts. CDR3 protein: CASRSTSGRSYNEQFF. CDR3 nucleotides: TGTGCCAGCAGATCAACAAGCGGGAGGTCATACAATGAGCAGTTCTTC. The rearrangement uses TRBV5-4 and TRBJ2-1, with 9 bases that match TRBD2. Germline lookup yields CDR1 SGHNT and CDR2 YYREEE (reference sequence). The CDR3 is 16 residues long. V shed 5 bases, J shed 4 bases, and the junction held 10 bases outside the gene matches.

The table lists this clone with a count of one. This chain connects TRBV2 to TRBJ2-7; no definite D call. The V end was cut by 2 bases, the J end by 3 bases, with 11 bases between. Germline values: CDR1 SNHLY, CDR2 FYNNEI. This CDR3 comprises 14 residues. DNA of the CDR3: TGTGCCAGCAGTGAACTCTTGGTCCGCTACGAGCAGTACTTC. Translated: CASSELLVRYEQYF.

The genes are TRBV6-5 and TRBJ2-3; weak D call: TRBD2 (5 bases). Germline V CDR1 and CDR2: MNHEY, SVGAGI. The CDR3 spans 15 residues. Trimming pared 5 bases from V and 2 bases from J, leaving 14 bases between. The CDR3, as DNA: TGTGCCAGCAGTAGAAACGAGGGTTTCACAGATACGCAGTATTTT. This sequence encodes CASSRNEGFTDTQYF.

This chain joins TRBV6-4 and TRBJ2-2, with TRBD2 matching 7 bases. Germline values: CDR1 MRHNA, CDR2 SNTAGT. The V and J ends lost 5 bases and 0 bases, in that order; junction bases with no gene match: 3. This CDR3 has 15 amino acids. The CDR3 protein is CASSPLASNTGELFF. CDR3 DNA sequence: TGTGCCAGCAGTCCACTAGCGTCGAACACCGGGGAGCTGTTTTTT.

The rearrangement joins TRBV7-3 to TRBJ2-7; D is undetermined. Germline V gene sequence: CDR1 SGHTA, CDR2 FQGTGA. CDR3 length: 13 amino acids. The V end was cut by 5 bases, the J end by 6 bases, with 14 bases between. Here the CDR3 reads CASSANSVGEQYF. CDR3 DNA sequence: TGTGCCAGCAGCGCGAACTCCGTCGGCGAGCAGTACTTC. The full variable domain, rest sourced from reference TRBV7-3 and TRBJ2-7, is GAGVSQTPSNKVTEKGKYVELRCDPISGHTALYWYRQSLGQGPEFLIYFQGTGAADDSGLPNDRFFAVRPEGSVSTLKIQRTERGDSAVYLCASSANSVGEQYFGPGTRLTVT.

V is TRBV7-9 and J is TRBJ2-3; 12 nucleotides match TRBD2. The CDR3 sequence is 15 residues long. Trimming took 6 bases from V and 6 from J; bases not matched to a gene: 7. The germline V gene has CDR1 SEHNR and CDR2 FQNEAQ (reference sequence). The CDR3 protein is CASSFTGTSGDTQYF. Here the CDR3 DNA reads TGTGCCAGCAGTTTTACGGGGACTAGCGGGGATACGCAGTATTTT. The full variable domain, completed using reference TRBV7-9 and TRBJ2-3, is DTGVSQNPRHKITKRGQNVTFRCDPISEHNRLYWYRQTLGQGPEFLTYFQNEAQLEKSRLLSDRFSAERPKGSFSTLEIQRTEQGDSAMYLCASSFTGTSGDTQYFGPGTRLTVL.

This sequence joins TRBV10-1 and TRBJ1-1; 7 bases line up with TRBD1. The CDR3 is 14 residues long. The germline V gene has CDR1 WNHNN and CDR2 SYGVQD (reference sequence). Trimming took 5 bases from V and 4 from J; bases not matched to a gene: 7. CDR3 bases: TGCGCCAGCAGTACAGACAGGGTGGCCACTGAAGCTTTCTTT. Its protein is CASSTDRVATEAFF.

The rearrangement links TRBV5-8 to TRBJ1-3; TRBD1 might be the D (5 bases). The CDR3 sequence is 14 residues long. V shed 3 bases and J shed 0 bases, with 7 bases lying between them. Looked up from germline, CDR1 is SGHTS and CDR2 is YDEGEE. CDR3 sequence: CASSWGDSGNTIYF. CDR3 sequence (DNA): TGTGCCAGCAGCTGGGGGGACTCTGGAAACACCATATATTTT.

This chain joins TRBV6-6 and TRBJ2-7; 10 bases agree with TRBD1. From germline, CDR1 is MNHNY and CDR2 SVGAGI (reference sequence). After removal of 6 bases from V and 3 bases from J, the junction contained 11 bases not matched to a gene. The CDR3 sequence is 16 residues long. The CDR3 region is CASRAPVDRGVYEQYF. In DNA form, the CDR3 reads TGTGCCAGCAGGGCCCCGGTGGACAGGGGGGTCTACGAGCAGTACTTC.

The chain is built from TRBV5-1 and TRBJ2-7; TRBD2 aligns across 7 bases. V lost 3 bases, J lost 2 bases, and 8 bases stayed unmatched. Germline CDR1 reads SGHRS; CDR2 reads YFSETQ. This CDR3 comprises 15 residues. The chain's CDR3 is CASSWGGRTTYEQYF. The DNA of the CDR3 is TGCGCCAGCAGCTGGGGGGGTCGGACCACCTACGAGCAGTACTTC.

This rearrangement joins TRBV5-4 to TRBJ2-3, with 9 bases fitting TRBD2. The CDR3 consists of 16 residues. The ends lost 2 bases at V and 4 bases at J; junction bases unmatched: 8. In germline, CDR1 is SGHNT, CDR2 YYREEE (reference sequence). The CDR3: CASSFRSGSQADTQYF. CDR3 in DNA: TGTGCCAGCAGCTTTCGTAGCGGGAGTCAAGCAGATACGCAGTATTTT.

This clone was seen more than once but under ten times. For the CDR3, the DNA is TGTGCCAGCAGCTTGGATCTAGCGTACTCCTACGAGCAGTACTTC. This encodes CASSLDLAYSYEQYF. The rearrangement uses TRBV5-5 and TRBJ2-7; tentative D call: TRBD2 (6 bases). The CDR3 loop spans 15 amino acids. The germline V gene encodes CDR1 SGHKS and CDR2 YYEKEE (reference sequence). V lost 0 bases and J 0 bases, leaving 10 bases between the germline ends.

This clone was counted only a few times. CDR3 sequence (DNA): TGTGCAAGTCGCTTGGGTCCTCCAAATGCTTTCTTT. This translates into CASRLGPPNAFF. J is TRBJ1-1 and V is TRBV12-2. TRBV12-2 is annotated as a pseudogene. The CDR3 runs to 12 residues.

The chain combines TRBV7-2 with TRBJ2-1; D may be TRBD2 (6 bases). CDR1 is SGHTA, CDR2 FQGNSA, per germline. This CDR3 is 16 amino acids long. V shed 1 base and J shed 3 bases, with 13 bases lying between them. The CDR3 region has the DNA TGTGCCAGCAGCTTAGGTCGTAGCGGTGGCTACAATGAGCAGTTCTTC. Translated: CASSLGRSGGYNEQFF.

This clone has only one observation. The chain joins TRBV6-5 to TRBJ2-2, with D uncertain. Germline assignment: CDR1 MNHEY and CDR2 SVGAGI. The CDR3 totals 13 residues. V lost 7 bases and J lost 6, with 12 bases in between. CDR3 in amino acids: CASTSTSAGELFF. CDR3 in DNA: TGTGCCAGCACCTCGACCAGTGCCGGGGAGCTGTTTTTT.

As regards this clone: The same CDR3 can be traced to other DNA sequences in this sample. This chain links TRBV7-3 with TRBJ2-7; 8 positions match TRBD2. Germline V gives CDR1 SGHTA, CDR2 FQGTGA. The CDR3 runs to 13 residues. J lost 6 bases, V lost 0 bases, and 1 base had no gene match. CDR3 sequence (DNA): TGTGCCAGCAGCTTAACAGCGGGAGTCGAGCAGTACTTC. Encoded protein: CASSLTAGVEQYF.

The gene calls are TRBV18 and TRBJ1-2; tentatively, D is TRBD1 (5 bases). Between the trimmed V and J ends, which lost 3 bases and 1 base, there was a span of 12 bases. The CDR3 totals 15 residues. Germline lookup yields CDR1 KGHSH and CDR2 LQKENI. The CDR3 sequence: CASSPTAGNNYGYTF. The CDR3 DNA is TGTGCCAGCTCACCCACGGCAGGGAATAACTATGGCTACACCTTC.

The rearrangement joins TRBV5-8 to TRBJ2-7; 10 nucleotides align to TRBD1. CDR1 SGHTS and CDR2 YDEGEE come from the germline V gene. The length of the CDR3 is 14 residues. V shed 5 bases and J 3 bases; nucleotides not matched to a gene: 5. The DNA for the CDR3 is TGTGCCAGCAGTCTGGACAGGGGGGGCTACGAGCAGTACTTC. Amino acids: CASSLDRGGYEQYF.

The V gene is TRBV7-2, the J gene TRBJ1-5, with D uncertain. V was pared by 1 base and J by 7 bases, with 8 bases between. The CDR3 has 13 residues. Germline lookup yields CDR1 SGHTA and CDR2 FQGNSA. DNA for the CDR3: TGTGCCAGCAGCTTAGGTTCGGAACAGCCCCAGCATTTT. Amino acid sequence: CASSLGSEQPQHF.

V gene TRBV10-3 combines with J gene TRBJ1-5; TRBD1 is a possible D gene (6 bases). Trimming left V 2 bases short and J 6 bases short, with 14 bases between. Germline V gene sequence: CDR1 ENHRY, CDR2 SYGVKD. The CDR3 is 15 amino acids. This CDR3 is CAISERGDNSQPQHF. CDR3 sequence (DNA): TGTGCCATCAGTGAGCGGGGGGACAATAGTCAGCCCCAGCATTTT.

With regard to this clone: Other nucleotide sequences in the sample specify the same CDR3. This rearrangement joins TRBV7-8 to TRBJ2-5; 7 bases map to TRBD1. In germline, CDR1 is SGHVS, CDR2 FQNEAQ. Unmatched junction bases numbered 5, after V lost 5 bases and J lost 2 bases. The CDR3 extends over 14 amino acids. This chain's CDR3 is CASSARQGQETQYF. The CDR3 DNA follows: TGTGCCAGCAGCGCCCGACAGGGTCAAGAGACCCAGTACTTC. Using reference TRBV7-8 and TRBJ2-5 for the parts outside the CDR3, the full variable domain is GAGVSQSPRYKVAKRGQDVALRCDPISGHVSLFWYQQALGQGPEFLTYFQNEAQLDKSGLPSDRFFAERPEGSVSTLKIQRTQQEDSAVYLCASSARQGQETQYFGPGTRLLVL.

This chain joins TRBV30 and TRBJ1-1, with D possibly being TRBD1 (6 bases). This CDR3 region has 15 residues. Trimming removed 0 bases at V and 3 bases at J, with 14 bases between. Germline CDR1 reads GTSNPN; CDR2 reads SVGIG (reference sequence). The CDR3 spells CAWSVRGPGDTEAFF. CDR3 DNA sequence: TGTGCCTGGAGTGTACGGGGGCCTGGGGACACTGAAGCTTTCTTT.

This clone has a handful of counts. Other nucleotide sequences from this sample produce the same CDR3. The CDR3, as DNA: TGCGCCAGCAGCTCCTCCGGCTCTGGAAACACCATATATTTT. Its translation: CASSSSGSGNTIYF. This rearrangement joins TRBV5-1 to TRBJ1-3; unclear D gene. This CDR3 has 14 amino acids. Germline-derived CDR1 and CDR2 are SGHRS and YFSETQ. Trimming took off 3 bases at V and 0 bases at J, with 7 bases between the two ends.